The present T cell receptor beta chain was sequenced within a study of shared clonotypes between healthy human individuals. For the study at large: CD4 naive and memory got three plates each, CD8 naive two, CD8 memory one.

The genomic DNA of each subset was split evenly across several immunoSEQ plates. Authors' processing steps: Junction-only sequences without quality scores were provided by ImmunoSEQ, so filtering was different. Repertoires were generated with immunoSEQ multiplex PCR, while TCRdb's copy carries only in-frame clones and drops some. V and J calls plus clone size are reproduced from that table; the DNA served to infer D and trimming. The table shows 2 million to 2.5 million clones, with roughly 92% occurring only once. To note about this clone: Its specificity is unknown.

CDR1 and CDR2 (germline): SNHLY, FYNNEI. CDR3 length equals 14 residues. Deletions cut 0 bases from V and 6 bases from J, with 11 bases between. Whole-study results and caveats: Naive subsets usually exceeded memory subsets in estimated richness.

This sequence joins TRBV2 and TRBJ1-2; D remains ambiguous. The sequenced material came from naive CD4+ T cells from PBMCs. The subset here: CD45RA+ positively selected. This TCR came from a man aged 18 to 29 in good health. Some clones in this sample may be carry-over from other donors' samples. CDR3 region: CASSEAVGLDGYTF. For the CDR3, the DNA is TGTGCCAGCAGTGAAGCAGTCGGGCTTGATGGCTACACCTTC.